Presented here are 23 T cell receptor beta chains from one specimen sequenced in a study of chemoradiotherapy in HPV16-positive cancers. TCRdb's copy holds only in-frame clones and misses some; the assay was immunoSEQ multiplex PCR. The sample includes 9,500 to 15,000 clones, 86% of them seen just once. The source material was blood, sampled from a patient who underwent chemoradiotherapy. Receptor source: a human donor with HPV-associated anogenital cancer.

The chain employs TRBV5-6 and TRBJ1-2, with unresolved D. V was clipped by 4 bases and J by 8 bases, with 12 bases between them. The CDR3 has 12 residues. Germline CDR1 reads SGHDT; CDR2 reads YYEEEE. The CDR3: CASSPPHGGYTF. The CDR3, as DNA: TGTGCCAGCAGCCCCCCCCACGGAGGCTACACCTTC.

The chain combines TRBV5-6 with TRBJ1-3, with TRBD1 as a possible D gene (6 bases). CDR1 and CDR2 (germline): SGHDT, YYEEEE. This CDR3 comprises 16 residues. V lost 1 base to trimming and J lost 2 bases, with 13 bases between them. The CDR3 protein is CASSLLPGQAGNTIYF. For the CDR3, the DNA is TGTGCCAGCAGCTTGCTTCCGGGACAAGCTGGAAACACCATATATTTT.

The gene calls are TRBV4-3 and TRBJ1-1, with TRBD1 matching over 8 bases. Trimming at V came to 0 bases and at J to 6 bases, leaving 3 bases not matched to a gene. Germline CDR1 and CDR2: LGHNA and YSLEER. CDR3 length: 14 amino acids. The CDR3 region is CASSQDTGGAEAFF. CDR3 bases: TGCGCCAGCAGCCAAGATACAGGGGGGGCTGAAGCTTTCTTT.

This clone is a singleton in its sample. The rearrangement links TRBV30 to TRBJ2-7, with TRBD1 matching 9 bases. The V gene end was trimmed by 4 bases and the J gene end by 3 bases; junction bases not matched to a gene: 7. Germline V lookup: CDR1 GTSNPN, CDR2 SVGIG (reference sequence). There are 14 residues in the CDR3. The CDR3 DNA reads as TGTGCCTGGACCCGGACAGGGGTAGGCTACGAGCAGTACTTC. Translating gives CAWTRTGVGYEQYF.

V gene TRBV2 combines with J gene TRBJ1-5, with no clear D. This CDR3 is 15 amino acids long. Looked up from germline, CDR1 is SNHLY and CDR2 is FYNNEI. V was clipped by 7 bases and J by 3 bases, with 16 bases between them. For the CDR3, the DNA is TGTGCCAGCATTCAACGGTTGGGCTTCAATCAGCCCCAGCATTTT. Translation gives CASIQRLGFNQPQHF.

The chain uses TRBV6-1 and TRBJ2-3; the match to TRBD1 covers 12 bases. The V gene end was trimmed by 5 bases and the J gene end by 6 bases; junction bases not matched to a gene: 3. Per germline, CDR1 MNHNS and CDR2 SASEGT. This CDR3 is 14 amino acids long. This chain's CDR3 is CASSRDRGRDTQYF. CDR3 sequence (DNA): TGTGCCAGCAGTAGGGACAGGGGGCGCGATACGCAGTATTTT.

Here the CDR3 DNA reads TGTGCCAGCAGCGTGGGGGAGCCGGGACAGGGATCTGGAAACACCATATATTTT. Protein: CASSVGEPGQGSGNTIYF. The chain links TRBV9 to TRBJ1-3, with 9 bases matching TRBD1. The V segment lost 2 bases and the J segment 1 base; nucleotides outside the gene matches: 10. Per the germline V gene, CDR1 is SGDLS and CDR2 is YYNGEE. The CDR3 contains 18 residues. Supplemented by reference TRBV9 and TRBJ1-3, the full variable domain reads DSGVTQTPKHLITATGQRVTLRCSPRSGDLSVYWYQQSLDQGLQFLIQYYNGEERAKGNILERFSAQQFPDLHSELNLSSLELGDSALYFCASSVGEPGQGSGNTIYFGEGSWLTVV.

CDR3 DNA sequence: TGTGCCAGCAGCTCGGATGAGTGGGGTGCCCCAACTAATGAAAAACTGTTTTTT. Its protein product is CASSSDEWGAPTNEKLFF. This chain joins TRBV7-9 and TRBJ1-4, with D uncertain. The CDR3 has 18 residues. CDR1 SEHNR and CDR2 FQNEAQ come from the germline V gene (reference sequence). The V end was cut by 4 bases, the J end by 0 bases, with 18 bases between.

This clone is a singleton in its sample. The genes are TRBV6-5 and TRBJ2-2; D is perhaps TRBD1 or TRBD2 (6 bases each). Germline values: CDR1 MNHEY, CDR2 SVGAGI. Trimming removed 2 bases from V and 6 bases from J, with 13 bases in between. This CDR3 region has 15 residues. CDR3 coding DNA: TGTGCCAGCAGTTACGTGTCAGGGGAGGCCGGGGAGCTGTTTTTT. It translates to CASSYVSGEAGELFF.

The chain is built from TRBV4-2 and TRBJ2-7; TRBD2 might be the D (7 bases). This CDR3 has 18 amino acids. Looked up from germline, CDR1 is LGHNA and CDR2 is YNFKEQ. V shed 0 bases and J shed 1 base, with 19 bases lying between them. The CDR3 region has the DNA TGTGCCAGCAGCCAAGATCTCCCCGCGGGGGCGATTTCCTACGAGCAGTACTTC. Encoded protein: CASSQDLPAGAISYEQYF.

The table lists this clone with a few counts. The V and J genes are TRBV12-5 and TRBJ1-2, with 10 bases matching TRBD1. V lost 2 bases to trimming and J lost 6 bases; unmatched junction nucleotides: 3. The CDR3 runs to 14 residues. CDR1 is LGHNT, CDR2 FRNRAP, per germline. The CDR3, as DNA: TGTGCTAGTGGTTTGTCGGACAGGGGGGATGGCTACACCTTC. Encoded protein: CASGLSDRGDGYTF.

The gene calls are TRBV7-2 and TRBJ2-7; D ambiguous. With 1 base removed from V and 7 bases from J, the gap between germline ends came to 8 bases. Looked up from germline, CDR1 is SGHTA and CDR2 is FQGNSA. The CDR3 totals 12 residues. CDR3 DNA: TGTGCCAGCAGCTTAGGGGTCGGGGAGCAGTACTTC. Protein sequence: CASSLGVGEQYF.

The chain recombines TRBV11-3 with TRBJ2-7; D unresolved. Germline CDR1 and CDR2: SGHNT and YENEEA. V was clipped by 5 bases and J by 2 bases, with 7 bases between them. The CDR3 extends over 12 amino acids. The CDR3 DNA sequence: TGTGCCAGCAGCAACCTGGCCTACGAGCAGTACTTC. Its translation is CASSNLAYEQYF.

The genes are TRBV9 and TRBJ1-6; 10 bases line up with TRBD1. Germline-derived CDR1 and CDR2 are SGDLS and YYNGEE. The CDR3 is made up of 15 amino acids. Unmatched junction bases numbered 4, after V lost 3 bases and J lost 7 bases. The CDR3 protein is CASSGQGAANSPLHF. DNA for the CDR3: TGTGCCAGCAGCGGACAGGGGGCCGCGAATTCACCCCTCCACTTT.

CDR3 loop: CASSLQDNQPQHF. CDR3 bases: TGTGCCAGCAGCTTACAGGACAATCAGCCCCAGCATTTT. The chain employs TRBV7-9 and TRBJ1-5, with D unresolved. This CDR3 comprises 13 residues. The V and J ends lost 2 bases and 3 bases respectively, with 5 bases between them. CDR1 and CDR2 from the germline V gene are SEHNR and FQNEAQ (reference sequence).

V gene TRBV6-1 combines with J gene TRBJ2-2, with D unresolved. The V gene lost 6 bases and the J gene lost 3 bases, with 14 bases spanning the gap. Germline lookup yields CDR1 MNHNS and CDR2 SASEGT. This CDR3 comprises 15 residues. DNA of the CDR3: TGTGCCAGCAGAGAGACCCATATTTACACCGGGGAGCTGTTTTTT. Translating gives CASRETHIYTGELFF.

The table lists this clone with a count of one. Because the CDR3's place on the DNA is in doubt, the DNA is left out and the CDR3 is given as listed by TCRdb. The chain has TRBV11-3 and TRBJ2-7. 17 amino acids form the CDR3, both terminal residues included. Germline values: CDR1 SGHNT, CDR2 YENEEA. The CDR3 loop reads CASSLDETSFGAGEQYF.

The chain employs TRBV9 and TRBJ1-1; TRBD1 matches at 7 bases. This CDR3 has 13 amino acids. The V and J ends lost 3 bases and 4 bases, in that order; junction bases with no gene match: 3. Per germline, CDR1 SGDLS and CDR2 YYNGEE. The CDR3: CASSETGTTEAFF. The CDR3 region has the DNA TGTGCCAGCAGCGAGACAGGGACCACTGAAGCTTTCTTT.

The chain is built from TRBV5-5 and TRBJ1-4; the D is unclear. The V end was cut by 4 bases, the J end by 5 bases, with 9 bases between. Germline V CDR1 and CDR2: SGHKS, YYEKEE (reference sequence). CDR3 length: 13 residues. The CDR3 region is CASSMDLNEKLFF. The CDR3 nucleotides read TGTGCCAGCAGCATGGACCTAAATGAAAAACTGTTTTTT.

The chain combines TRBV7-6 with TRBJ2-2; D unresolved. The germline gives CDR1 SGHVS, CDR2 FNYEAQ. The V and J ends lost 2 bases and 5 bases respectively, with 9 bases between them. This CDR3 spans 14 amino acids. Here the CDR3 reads CASSLSWRTGELFF. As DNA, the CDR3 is TGTGCCAGCAGCTTATCTTGGCGTACCGGGGAGCTGTTTTTT.

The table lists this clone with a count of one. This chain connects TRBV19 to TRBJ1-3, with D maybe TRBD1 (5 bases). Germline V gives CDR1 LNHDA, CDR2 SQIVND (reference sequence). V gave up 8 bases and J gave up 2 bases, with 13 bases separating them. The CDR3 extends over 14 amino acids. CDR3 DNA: TGTGCCAGTGGGGAAGGGGCGGCTGGAAACACCATATATTTT. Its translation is CASGEGAAGNTIYF.

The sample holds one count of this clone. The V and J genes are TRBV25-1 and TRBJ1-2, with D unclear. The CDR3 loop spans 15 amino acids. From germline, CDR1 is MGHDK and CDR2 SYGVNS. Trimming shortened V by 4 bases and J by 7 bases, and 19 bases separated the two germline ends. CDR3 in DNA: TGTGCCAGCAGTGGGACCGCATCGAGCAGGCCTGGCTACACCTTC. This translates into CASSGTASSRPGYTF.

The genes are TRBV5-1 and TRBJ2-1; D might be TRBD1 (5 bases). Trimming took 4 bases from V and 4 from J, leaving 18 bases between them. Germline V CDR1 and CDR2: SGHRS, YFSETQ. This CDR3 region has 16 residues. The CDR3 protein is CASSRGVTALYNEQFF. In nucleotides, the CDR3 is TGCGCCAGCAGCCGCGGAGTGACAGCACTATACAATGAGCAGTTCTTC.